Each of the 20 T cell receptor beta chains below was sequenced from the same sample in a study of cytomegalovirus exposure and HLA in healthy donors. This table comes from immunoSEQ multiplex PCR, and its TCRdb copy is limited to in-frame clones, with some not included. This table has over 75,000 clones, roughly 85% appearing once. The sample taken for sequencing was PBMCs. All receptors come from a man aged 18 to 30 in good health and CMV-seropositive.

The chain recombines TRBV28 with TRBJ1-1; possibly TRBD1 for D (6 bases). Looked up from germline, CDR1 is MDHEN and CDR2 is SYDVKM. The V gene lost 5 bases and the J gene lost 5 bases, with 6 bases spanning the gap. CDR3 length equals 11 residues. This chain's CDR3 is CASSDRTEAFF. The CDR3 DNA reads as TGTGCCAGCAGTGACAGGACTGAAGCTTTCTTT. Combining the CDR3 with reference TRBV28 and TRBJ1-1 gives the whole variable domain DVKVTQSSRYLVKRTGEKVFLECVQDMDHENMFWYRQDPGLGLRLIYFSYDVKMKEKGDIPEGYSVSREKKERFSLILESASTNQTSMYLCASSDRTEAFFGQGTRLTVV.

The chain combines TRBV11-1 with TRBJ1-1; 8 nucleotides match TRBD1. Germline CDR1 SGHAT, CDR2 FQDESV (reference sequence). CDR3 length equals 14 residues. V shed 5 bases, J shed 4 bases, and the junction held 6 bases outside the gene matches. The CDR3, as DNA: TGTGCCAGCAGCCGAGACAGGGGAGCCACTGAAGCTTTCTTT. Translating it yields CASSRDRGATEAFF. Full variable domain (remainder filled in from reference TRBV11-1 and TRBJ1-1): EAEVAQSPRYKITEKSQAVAFWCDPISGHATLYWYRQILGQGPELLVQFQDESVVDDSQLPKDRFSAERLKGVDSTLKIQPAELGDSAMYLCASSRDRGATEAFFGQGTRLTVV.

This clone was found a few times. The V and J genes are TRBV28 and TRBJ1-2; D is ambiguous. CDR1 is MDHEN and CDR2 is SYDVKM in the germline V gene. The CDR3 contains 18 residues. V dropped 2 bases and J dropped 2 bases, with 21 bases sitting between them. As DNA, the CDR3 is TGTGCCAGCAGTTTAACCGATCCCTACAAGAGGGAAAACTATGGCTACACCTTC. Protein sequence: CASSLTDPYKRENYGYTF.

This chain links TRBV19 with TRBJ2-1, with 11 positions matching TRBD2. CDR1 LNHDA and CDR2 SQIVND come from the germline V gene (reference sequence). V dropped 3 bases and J dropped 10; count of bases not matched to a gene: 8. The CDR3 is made up of 15 amino acids. The CDR3 loop reads CASSIGSGRGREQFF. The CDR3 DNA sequence: TGTGCCAGTAGTATCGGTAGCGGGAGGGGACGGGAGCAGTTCTTC.

The chain recombines TRBV6-6 with TRBJ1-1, with 8 bases identical to TRBD1. With 5 bases clipped from V and 1 base from J, the junction kept 3 bases outside the gene matches. This CDR3 is built from 14 residues. CDR1 MNHNY and CDR2 SVGAGI come from the germline V gene (reference sequence). The CDR3 loop is CASSTGQGNTEAFF. Here the CDR3 DNA reads TGTGCCAGCAGTACTGGACAGGGGAACACTGAAGCTTTCTTT.

The rearrangement uses TRBV28 and TRBJ2-5, with a possible D match to TRBD2 (6 bases). In germline, CDR1 is MDHEN, CDR2 SYDVKM. The CDR3 is made up of 16 amino acids. The V end was cut by 5 bases, the J end by 1 base, with 17 bases between. CDR3: CASSLLAGTRQETQYF. The CDR3 DNA sequence: TGTGCCAGCAGTCTCCTCGCGGGAACCCGCCAAGAGACCCAGTACTTC.

This clone was seen a few times. The chain recombines TRBV7-8 with TRBJ1-3; TRBD1 might be the D (5 bases). The V end was cut by 5 bases, the J end by 0 bases, with 11 bases between. Per germline, CDR1 SGHVS and CDR2 FQNEAQ. The CDR3 extends over 15 amino acids. Here the CDR3 reads CASSLGASSGNTIYF. The CDR3 DNA follows: TGTGCCAGCAGCCTTGGGGCAAGCTCTGGAAACACCATATATTTT.

Of note for this clone: The sample carries other DNA sequences with the same CDR3. This chain uses TRBV5-1 with TRBJ2-3; 8 positions match TRBD2. This CDR3 has 15 amino acids. V lost 2 bases and J lost 1; bases outside the gene matches: 3. Germline assignment: CDR1 SGHRS and CDR2 YFSETQ. CDR3 region: CASSLGLAGTDTQYF. The CDR3 region has the DNA TGCGCCAGCAGCTTAGGACTAGCTGGCACAGATACGCAGTATTTT.

J is TRBJ1-2 and V is TRBV28, with TRBD1 as a possible D gene (6 bases). This CDR3 is 15 amino acids long. V lost 1 base to trimming and J lost 7 bases, with 16 bases between them. Germline CDR1 and CDR2: MDHEN and SYDVKM. The CDR3 coding sequence is TGTGCCAGCAGTTTATACGAGGGCAGGGGCCGTGGCTACACCTTC. Protein sequence: CASSLYEGRGRGYTF.

The J gene is TRBJ2-7, the V gene TRBV5-6; 7 positions match TRBD1. The CDR3 covers 14 residues. Per germline, CDR1 SGHDT and CDR2 YYEEEE. Trimming cost V 1 base and J 4 bases; bases outside gene matches: 5. CDR3 in amino acids: CASSLSYRGYEQYF. The CDR3, as DNA: TGTGCCAGCAGCTTGAGTTACAGGGGATACGAGCAGTACTTC.

J is TRBJ2-7 and V is TRBV5-1; 8 positions match TRBD1. CDR3 size: 14 residues. V lost 0 bases, J lost 6 bases, and 5 bases stayed unmatched. Germline V gene lookup returns CDR1 SGHRS and CDR2 YFSETQ. The CDR3 region has the DNA TGCGCCAGCAGCTTGGGGGCCGGACAGGGCGAGCAGTACTTC. Translation: CASSLGAGQGEQYF.

The rearrangement links TRBV5-5 to TRBJ2-5; D possibly corresponds to TRBD1 (6 bases). Germline V lookup: CDR1 SGHKS, CDR2 YYEKEE (reference sequence). V was trimmed by 0 bases and J by 5 bases, leaving 20 bases between them. The CDR3 totals 17 residues. Here the CDR3 DNA reads TGTGCCAGCAGCTTGGGAAAGCTACAGGGTCGTTGGGAGACCCAGTACTTC. It codes for CASSLGKLQGRWETQYF.

The chain employs TRBV2 and TRBJ1-3, with D possibly being TRBD1 (5 bases). Germline CDR1 and CDR2: SNHLY and FYNNEI. The CDR3 is made up of 14 amino acids. Deletions cut 6 bases from V and 8 bases from J, with 17 bases between. The CDR3 bases are TGTGCCAGCAGGCCGGACACGGGCGGGGACACCATATATTTT. This sequence encodes CASRPDTGGDTIYF.

The genes are TRBV28 and TRBJ2-7, with a possible D match to TRBD2 (6 bases). The CDR3 loop spans 13 amino acids. Trimming shortened V by 3 bases and J by 4 bases, and 10 bases separated the two germline ends. Looked up from germline, CDR1 is MDHEN and CDR2 is SYDVKM. CDR3 protein: CASSFGRSYEQYF. As DNA, the CDR3 is TGTGCCAGCAGTTTCGGGAGATCGTACGAGCAGTACTTC.

The V gene is TRBV27, the J gene TRBJ2-5, with D perhaps matching TRBD2 (5 bases). The CDR3 runs 16 residues. V lost 2 bases and J 4 bases, leaving 17 bases between the germline ends. Germline V CDR1 and CDR2: MNHEY, SMNVEV (reference sequence). The CDR3 protein is CASSLRPSLAGETQYF. CDR3 in DNA: TGTGCCAGCAGTTTAAGGCCCTCGCTCGCGGGAGAGACCCAGTACTTC.

CDR3 DNA sequence: TGCAGCGTTGGATCAGGGGACAATCAGCCCCAGCATTTT. Its protein product is CSVGSGDNQPQHF. The chain uses TRBV29-1 and TRBJ1-5; perhaps TRBD1 as D (6 bases). Trimming removed 4 bases from V and 3 bases from J, with 10 bases in between. This CDR3 is built from 13 residues. Germline loops: CDR1 SQVTM, CDR2 ANQGSEA.

This clone was recorded only once. The V and J genes are TRBV5-6 and TRBJ1-4; 9 bases are a match to TRBD1. J lost 4 bases, V lost 0 bases, and 4 bases had no gene match. The germline V gene has CDR1 SGHDT and CDR2 YYEEEE. The CDR3 loop spans 16 amino acids. For the CDR3, the DNA is TGTGCCAGCAGCTTGGCCGGGGGACAGGGTAATGAAAAACTGTTTTTT. Encoded protein: CASSLAGGQGNEKLFF.

The CDR3 region is CASKTDANQPQHF. CDR3 nucleotides: TGTGCCAGCAAGACAGACGCCAATCAGCCCCAGCATTTT. The V gene is TRBV6-1, the J gene TRBJ1-5; the D gene is possibly TRBD1 (5 bases). Germline V lookup: CDR1 MNHNS, CDR2 SASEGT. The CDR3 loop spans 13 amino acids. V lost 7 bases and J 3 bases, leaving 10 bases between the germline ends.

This chain uses TRBV29-1 with TRBJ2-7, with 7 bases that match TRBD1. Germline V CDR1 and CDR2: SQVTM, ANQGSEA. This CDR3 comprises 16 residues. V lost 3 bases and J lost 1; bases outside the gene matches: 12. This chain's CDR3 is CSVEEGHRDSSYEQYF. The CDR3 bases are TGCAGCGTTGAGGAAGGGCACAGGGACAGTTCCTACGAGCAGTACTTC.

The rearrangement links TRBV7-3 to TRBJ2-1; D is possibly TRBD1 (7 bases). Deletions cut 2 bases from V and 0 bases from J, with 20 bases between. The CDR3 loop spans 19 amino acids. Germline CDR1 reads SGHTA; CDR2 reads FQGTGA. The CDR3 nucleotides are TGTGCCAGCAGCTTATTCGTGCCCAGGGGGGAAAGCTCCTACAATGAGCAGTTCTTC. It encodes CASSLFVPRGESSYNEQFF.